This is a list of T cell receptor beta chains from one sample in a study of shared clonotypes between healthy human individuals. Clones were read by immunoSEQ multiplex PCR, and TCRdb kept only the in-frame ones, dropping some. The sample has 2 million to 2.5 million clones, over 85% seen once; the top ten hold about 0.34%. The sample taken for sequencing was naive CD4+ T cells from PBMCs. All receptors come from a man aged 18 to 35 in good health. Some clones in this sample may be carry-over from other donors' samples. CDR3s include the opening cysteine and the closing phenylalanine or tryptophan. A D gene is named only where the DNA matches it firmly. Not every row has a clone size; where given, it reads once, few, many or a size class.

d_gene: TRBD1
j_gene: TRBJ1-1
v_gene: TRBV5-4
abundance: NA
CDR3aa: CASSLDNRGRSEAFF
CDR3nt: TGTGCCAGCAGCTTAGACAACAGGGGACGAAGTGAAGCTTTCTTT

d_gene: TRBD1
j_gene: TRBJ1-1
v_gene: TRBV5-6
abundance: NA
CDR3aa: CASRPINRGTNTEAFF
CDR3nt: TGTGCCAGCAGACCGATTAACAGGGGAACGAACACTGAAGCTTTCTTT

d_gene: TRBD2
j_gene: TRBJ2-2
v_gene: TRBV7-2
abundance: NA
CDR3aa: CASTLRTSGSGYTGELFF
CDR3nt: TGTGCCAGCACCCTTAGAACTAGCGGGAGTGGGTACACCGGGGAGCTGTTTTTT

d_gene: NA
j_gene: TRBJ2-6
v_gene: TRBV19
abundance: NA
CDR3aa: CASSMPQSSISGANVLTF
CDR3nt: TGTGCCAGTAGTATGCCACAGTCTTCTATCTCTGGGGCCAACGTCCTGACTTTC

d_gene: TRBD2
j_gene: TRBJ2-7
v_gene: TRBV4-3
abundance: NA
CDR3aa: CASSQGVGAGGLNYEQYF
CDR3nt: TGCGCCAGCAGCCAAGGGGTTGGAGCGGGAGGGCTAAACTACGAGCAGTACTTC

d_gene: TRBD1
j_gene: TRBJ2-5
v_gene: TRBV28
abundance: NA
CDR3aa: CASSRAGQGQETQYF
CDR3nt: TGTGCCAGCAGTCGCGCAGGACAGGGGCAAGAGACCCAGTACTTC

d_gene: NA
j_gene: TRBJ1-1
v_gene: TRBV5-8
abundance: NA
CDR3aa: CASSRGLRGVDTEAFF
CDR3nt: TGTGCCAGCAGCCGCGGGTTACGGGGGGTGGACACTGAAGCTTTCTTT

d_gene: NA
j_gene: TRBJ1-2
v_gene: TRBV28
abundance: NA
CDR3aa: CASSAPTANYGYTF
CDR3nt: TGTGCCAGCAGTGCCCCGACAGCAAACTATGGCTACACCTTC

d_gene: TRBD2
j_gene: TRBJ2-1
v_gene: TRBV9
abundance: NA
CDR3aa: CASSSGLASLGSYNEQFF
CDR3nt: TGTGCCAGCAGCTCGGGACTAGCGTCACTTGGCTCCTACAATGAGCAGTTCTTC

d_gene: NA
j_gene: TRBJ2-2
v_gene: TRBV18
abundance: NA
CDR3aa: CASSPRNAGLGPGELFF
CDR3nt: TGTGCCAGCTCACCACGTAATGCAGGCCTGGGACCCGGGGAGCTGTTTTTT

d_gene: NA
j_gene: TRBJ2-3
v_gene: TRBV5-1
abundance: NA
CDR3aa: CASSLNPGTDTQYF
CDR3nt: TGCGCCAGCAGCTTGAATCCGGGCACAGATACGCAGTATTTT

d_gene: NA
j_gene: TRBJ1-2
v_gene: TRBV19
abundance: once
CDR3aa: CASRPAGLYGYTF
CDR3nt: TGTGCCAGTAGACCTGCGGGCCTCTATGGCTACACCTTC

d_gene: TRBD2
j_gene: TRBJ2-1
v_gene: TRBV5-1
abundance: NA
CDR3aa: CASSWGLAGRLDEQFF
CDR3nt: TGCGCCAGCAGCTGGGGACTAGCGGGGAGATTGGATGAGCAGTTCTTC

d_gene: NA
j_gene: TRBJ2-3
v_gene: TRBV28
abundance: once
CDR3aa: CASSLLQGSDTQYF
CDR3nt: TGTGCCAGCAGTTTACTCCAGGGCTCAGATACGCAGTATTTT

d_gene: TRBD1
j_gene: TRBJ2-1
v_gene: TRBV5-1
abundance: NA
CDR3aa: CASSFGTGTYNEQFF
CDR3nt: TGCGCCAGCAGCTTCGGGACAGGGACGTACAATGAGCAGTTCTTC

d_gene: TRBD1
j_gene: TRBJ1-1
v_gene: TRBV6-1
abundance: NA
CDR3aa: CASSRTGMGTEAFF
CDR3nt: TGTGCCAGCAGTCGGACAGGGATGGGCACTGAAGCTTTCTTT

d_gene: NA
j_gene: TRBJ1-2
v_gene: TRBV28
abundance: NA
CDR3aa: CASRPGSLYGYTF
CDR3nt: TGTGCCAGCAGGCCTGGGTCTCTCTATGGCTACACCTTC

d_gene: NA
j_gene: TRBJ1-1
v_gene: TRBV5-1
abundance: NA
CDR3aa: CASSLGSKNTEAFF
CDR3nt: TGCGCCAGCAGCTTGGGAAGTAAGAACACTGAAGCTTTCTTT

d_gene: TRBD1
j_gene: TRBJ1-2
v_gene: TRBV28
abundance: NA
CDR3aa: CASSFDRARDYGYTF
CDR3nt: TGTGCCAGCAGTTTTGACAGGGCCCGAGACTATGGCTACACCTTC

d_gene: NA
j_gene: TRBJ1-1
v_gene: TRBV18
abundance: NA
CDR3aa: CASSMAGSEAFF
CDR3nt: TGTGCCAGCTCAATGGCAGGGTCTGAAGCTTTCTTT

d_gene: TRBD2
j_gene: TRBJ2-3
v_gene: TRBV5-6
abundance: NA
CDR3aa: CASSLVGTSDTDTQYF
CDR3nt: TGTGCCAGCAGCTTGGTGGGGACTAGCGACACAGATACGCAGTATTTT

d_gene: NA
j_gene: TRBJ1-2
v_gene: TRBV5-1
abundance: NA
CDR3aa: CASSLEGNGGYTF
CDR3nt: TGCGCCAGCAGCTTGGAGGGTAACGGTGGCTACACCTTC

d_gene: NA
j_gene: TRBJ2-7
v_gene: TRBV18
abundance: NA
CDR3aa: CASSPEDEQYF
CDR3nt: TGTGCCAGCTCCCCGGAGGACGAGCAGTACTTC

d_gene: NA
j_gene: TRBJ2-5
v_gene: TRBV14
abundance: NA
CDR3aa: CASSRDLKTQYF
CDR3nt: TGTGCCAGCAGCCGAGATTTAAAGACCCAGTACTTC

d_gene: NA
j_gene: TRBJ2-5
v_gene: TRBV6-6
abundance: NA
CDR3aa: CASSSTGQETQYF
CDR3nt: TGTGCCAGCAGCTCGACAGGCCAAGAGACCCAGTACTTC

d_gene: TRBD1
j_gene: TRBJ1-1
v_gene: TRBV29-1
abundance: few
CDR3aa: CSAGQGATEAFF
CDR3nt: TGCAGCGCGGGACAGGGTGCAACTGAAGCTTTCTTT

d_gene: TRBD2
j_gene: TRBJ2-7
v_gene: TRBV15
abundance: NA
CDR3aa: CATSGSPGTSGNYEQYF
CDR3nt: TGTGCCACCAGCGGGTCACCCGGGACTAGCGGTAACTACGAGCAGTACTTC

d_gene: TRBD2
j_gene: TRBJ2-3
v_gene: TRBV5-1
abundance: once
CDR3aa: CASSLGREDTDTQYF
CDR3nt: TGCGCCAGCAGCTTAGGTCGGGAGGACACAGATACGCAGTATTTT

d_gene: NA
j_gene: TRBJ1-5
v_gene: TRBV7-9
abundance: NA
CDR3aa: CASSLERDQPQHF
CDR3nt: TGTGCCAGCAGCTTAGAACGTGATCAGCCCCAGCATTTT

d_gene: TRBD1
j_gene: TRBJ1-1
v_gene: TRBV29-1
abundance: few
CDR3aa: CSSGTGNTEAFF
CDR3nt: TGCAGCTCCGGGACAGGGAACACTGAAGCTTTCTTT

d_gene: TRBD2
j_gene: TRBJ2-7
v_gene: TRBV4-2
abundance: NA
CDR3aa: CASSQGLPPSGRYEQYF
CDR3nt: TGTGCCAGCAGCCAAGGCCTCCCCCCTAGCGGGAGATACGAGCAGTACTTC

d_gene: NA
j_gene: TRBJ1-1
v_gene: TRBV19
abundance: NA
CDR3aa: CASSARDIRNTEAFF
CDR3nt: TGTGCCAGTAGTGCCCGGGACATCAGGAACACTGAAGCTTTCTTT

d_gene: NA
j_gene: TRBJ2-7
v_gene: TRBV6-5
abundance: NA
CDR3aa: CASLKGALPPYEQYF
CDR3nt: TGTGCCAGCCTTAAAGGGGCCCTTCCCCCCTACGAGCAGTACTTC

d_gene: TRBD2
j_gene: TRBJ2-5
v_gene: TRBV9
abundance: NA
CDR3aa: CASSVGLAGIQQETQYF
CDR3nt: TGTGCCAGCAGCGTAGGGCTAGCGGGAATACAACAAGAGACCCAGTACTTC

d_gene: TRBD1
j_gene: TRBJ1-2
v_gene: TRBV29-1
abundance: NA
CDR3aa: CSAGQTLYGYTF
CDR3nt: TGCAGCGCGGGACAGACCCTCTATGGCTACACCTTC

d_gene: NA
j_gene: TRBJ2-6
v_gene: TRBV28
abundance: NA
CDR3aa: CASTRHTSGANVLTF
CDR3nt: TGTGCCAGCACTCGTCATACCTCTGGGGCCAACGTCCTGACTTTC

d_gene: NA
j_gene: TRBJ2-7
v_gene: TRBV6-6
abundance: NA
CDR3aa: CASSYSGSYEQYF
CDR3nt: TGTGCCAGCAGTTACTCGGGGAGTTACGAGCAGTACTTC